A single sample gave rise to the 7 T cell receptor beta chains below, sequenced in a study of regulatory T cells in long-lasting Graves disease (dated by TCRdb to about 2021). Read against the paper, the sample's time point label means: newly diagnosed GD, antithyroid drugs for less than 3 months. For both TCR sequencing and RNA sequencing, RNA was extracted from PBMCs in TRIzol. Library generation was performed with multiplex PCR. The sample was run on an Illumina HiSeq 4000. iRepertoire HTBI primers and Arm-PCR amplification of CDR3 regions were used to construct TCR beta libraries. In-frame beta chains were kept once TCRdb had trimmed the public reads at Q25 with fastp and called clones with MiXCR. Each entry is one CDR3 protein sequence, shown with its most common DNA and genes. A total of around 450,000 distinct CDR3 sequences appear in this sample, 15% of them only once. Of the sample, roughly 8% falls within the top ten clones.

This same sample was also part of a study on T cells in Graves' hyperthyroidism and ophthalmopathy.

The material sequenced was peripheral blood mononuclear cells (PBMCs), taken at new diagnosis, from a patient treated with antithyroid drugs. All receptors come from a woman in her forties with Graves disease. Donor details come from another sample of the same person, matched by shared clones.

This clonotype was counted at least ten times. The chain combines TRBV11-3 with TRBJ2-5; TRBD2 aligns across 8 bases. Losses at the gene ends were 5 bases for V and 1 base for J; bases not matched to a gene: 3. Germline loops: CDR1 SGHNT, CDR2 YENEEA. The CDR3 is made up of 14 amino acids. The CDR3 DNA is TGTGCCAGCAGCAAAACTAGCGGCCAAGAGACCCAGTACTTC. Translated: CASSKTSGQETQYF. The entire variable domain, with the rest obtained from reference TRBV11-3 and TRBJ2-5, is as follows: EAGVVQSPRYKIIEKKQPVAFWCNPISGHNTLYWYLQNLGQGPELLIRYENEEAVDDSQLPKDRFSAERLKGVDSTLKIQPAELGDSAVYLCASSKTSGQETQYFGPGTRLLVL.

This clonotype was seen at least ten times. The chain uses TRBV7-2 and TRBJ2-7, with TRBD2 as a possible D gene (7 bases). V was clipped by 1 base and J by 2 bases, with 12 bases between them. This CDR3 comprises 15 residues. Germline values: CDR1 SGHTA, CDR2 FQGNSA. The CDR3 region is CASSLDRGATYEQYF. CDR3 DNA sequence: TGTGCCAGCAGCTTAGATCGGGGGGCTACCTACGAGCAGTACTTC.

This clonotype has a count of ten or more. V is TRBV11-3 and J is TRBJ1-5; tentatively, D is TRBD1 (5 bases). Trimming removed 3 bases at V and 2 bases at J, with 11 bases between. The CDR3 consists of 15 residues. Looked up from germline, CDR1 is SGHNT and CDR2 is YENEEA. The CDR3 spells CASSFAGKGNQPQHF. The CDR3 bases are TGTGCCAGCAGCTTTGCAGGGAAGGGCAATCAGCCCCAGCATTTT.

This clonotype was seen repeatedly, ten times or more. The rearrangement joins TRBV7-9 to TRBJ1-4, with D tentatively TRBD1 (6 bases). This CDR3 region has 15 residues. Trimming took off 7 bases at V and 1 base at J, with 13 bases between the two ends. Germline V gives CDR1 SEHNR, CDR2 FQNEAQ (reference sequence). CDR3 sequence reads: CASNQGSQTNEKLFF. DNA of the CDR3: TGTGCCAGCAATCAGGGGAGTCAAACTAATGAAAAACTGTTTTTT.

This clonotype has ten or more counts. This chain joins TRBV11-2 and TRBJ2-3; D is unclear. V lost 5 bases to trimming and J lost 8 bases, with 11 bases between them. This CDR3 has 12 amino acids. Germline loops: CDR1 SGHAT, CDR2 FQNNGV. The CDR3: CASSPAWGTQYF. CDR3 nucleotides: TGTGCCAGCAGCCCGGCTTGGGGTACGCAGTATTTT.

This sequence joins TRBV12-3 or TRBV12-4 and TRBJ2-1, with TRBD2 identical over 7 bases. J was trimmed by 8 bases and V by 10 bases; bases with no gene match: 14. The CDR3 consists of 14 residues. The CDR3 region has the DNA TGTGCCATCTCCGACGGGACTACTCAAGATGAGCAGTTCTTC. Its translation: CAISDGTTQDEQFF.

This clonotype was detected ten times or more. The chain's CDR3 is CASSTDRGKSSYEQYF. DNA for the CDR3: TGTGCCAGCAGCACCGACAGGGGTAAGAGCTCCTACGAGCAGTACTTC. This chain connects TRBV7-2 to TRBJ2-7, with 8 bases aligning to TRBD1. This CDR3 is 16 amino acids long. Losses at the gene ends were 5 bases for V and 0 bases for J; bases not matched to a gene: 9. Germline V CDR1 and CDR2: SGHTA, FQGNSA.